This record covers a single T cell receptor (beta chain). Its antigen is unknown. This sample stems from a study of OX40 agonist ivuxolimab in advanced cancers. In germline, CDR1 is SGHTA, CDR2 FQGNSA. V shed 7 bases and J shed 2 bases, with 12 bases lying between them. The CDR3 sequence is 14 residues long. Assay: immunoSEQ multiplex PCR; the TCRdb copy retains only in-frame clones and omits some. The repertoire holds tens of thousands of clones, over 75% seen once, with roughly 7% in the top ten. General study points: Expanded clones were, on average, more numerous in CD8+ T cells than in CD4+. CD4+ and CD8+ blood T cells expanded clonally by week 6 at 0.1 to 3.0 mg/kg. Specificity for antigen went undetermined in the expanded peripheral T cells.

This receptor was taken from an adult with an advanced solid tumor such as melanoma, head and neck, liver or kidney cancer. This chain uses TRBV7-2 with TRBJ1-5, with a weak D call TRBD1 (5 bases). The specimen comprised CD4+ or CD8+ T cells sorted from blood, sampled in a trial of the OX40 agonist ivuxolimab. CDR3 sequence reads: CASTPWGGNQPQHF. The DNA of the CDR3 is TGTGCCAGCACCCCATGGGGGGGCAATCAGCCCCAGCATTTT. The full variable domain, in which reference TRBV7-2 and TRBJ1-5 provide the parts outside the CDR3, is GAGVSQSPSNKVTEKGKDVELRCDPISGHTALYWYRQSLGQGLEFLIYFQGNSAPDKSGLPSDRFSAERTGGSVSTLTIQRTQQEDSAVYLCASTPWGGNQPQHFGDGTRLSIL.